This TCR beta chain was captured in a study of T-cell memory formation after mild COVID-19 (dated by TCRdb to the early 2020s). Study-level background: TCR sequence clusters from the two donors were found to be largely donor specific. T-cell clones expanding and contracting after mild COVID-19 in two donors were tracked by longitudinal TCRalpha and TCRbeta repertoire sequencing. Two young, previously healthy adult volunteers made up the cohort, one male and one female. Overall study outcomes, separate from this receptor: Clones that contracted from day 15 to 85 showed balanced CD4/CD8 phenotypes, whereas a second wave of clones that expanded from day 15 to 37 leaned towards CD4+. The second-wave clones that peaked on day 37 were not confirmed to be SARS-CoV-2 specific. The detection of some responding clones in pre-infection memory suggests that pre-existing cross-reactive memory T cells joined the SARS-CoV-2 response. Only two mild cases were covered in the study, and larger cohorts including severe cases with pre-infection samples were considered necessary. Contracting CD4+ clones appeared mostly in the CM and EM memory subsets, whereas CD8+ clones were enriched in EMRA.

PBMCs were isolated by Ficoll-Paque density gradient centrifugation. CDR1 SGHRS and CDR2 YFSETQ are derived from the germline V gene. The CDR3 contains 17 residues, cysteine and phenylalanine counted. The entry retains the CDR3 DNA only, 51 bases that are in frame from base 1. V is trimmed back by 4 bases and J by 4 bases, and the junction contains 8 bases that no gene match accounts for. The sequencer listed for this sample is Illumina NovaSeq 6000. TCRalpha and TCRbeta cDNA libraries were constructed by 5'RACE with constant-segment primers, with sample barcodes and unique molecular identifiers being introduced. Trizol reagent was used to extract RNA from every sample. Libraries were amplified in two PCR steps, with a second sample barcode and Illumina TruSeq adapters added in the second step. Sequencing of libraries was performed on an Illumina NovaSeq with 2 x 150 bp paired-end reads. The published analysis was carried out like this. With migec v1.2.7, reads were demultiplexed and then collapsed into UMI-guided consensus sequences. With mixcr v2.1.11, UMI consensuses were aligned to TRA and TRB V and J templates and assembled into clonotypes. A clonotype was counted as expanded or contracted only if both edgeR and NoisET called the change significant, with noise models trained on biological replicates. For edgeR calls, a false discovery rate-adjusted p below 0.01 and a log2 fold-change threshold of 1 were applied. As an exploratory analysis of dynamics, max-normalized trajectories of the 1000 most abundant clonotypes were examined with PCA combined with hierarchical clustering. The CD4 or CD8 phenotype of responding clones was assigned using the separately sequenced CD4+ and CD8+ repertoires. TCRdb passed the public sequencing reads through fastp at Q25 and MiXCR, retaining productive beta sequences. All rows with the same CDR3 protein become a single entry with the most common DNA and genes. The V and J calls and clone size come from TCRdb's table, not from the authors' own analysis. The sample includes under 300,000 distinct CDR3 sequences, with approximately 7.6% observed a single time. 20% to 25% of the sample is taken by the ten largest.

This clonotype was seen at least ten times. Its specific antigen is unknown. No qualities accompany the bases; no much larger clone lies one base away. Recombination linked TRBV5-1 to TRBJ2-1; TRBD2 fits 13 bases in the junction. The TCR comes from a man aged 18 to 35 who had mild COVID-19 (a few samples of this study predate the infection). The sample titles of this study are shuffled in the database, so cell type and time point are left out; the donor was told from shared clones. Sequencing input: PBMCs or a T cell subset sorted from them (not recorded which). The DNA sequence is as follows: TGCGCCAGCAGCCCCGGGACTAGCGGGGACCCTTACAATGAGCAGTTCTTC. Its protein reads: CASSPGTSGDPYNEQFF.